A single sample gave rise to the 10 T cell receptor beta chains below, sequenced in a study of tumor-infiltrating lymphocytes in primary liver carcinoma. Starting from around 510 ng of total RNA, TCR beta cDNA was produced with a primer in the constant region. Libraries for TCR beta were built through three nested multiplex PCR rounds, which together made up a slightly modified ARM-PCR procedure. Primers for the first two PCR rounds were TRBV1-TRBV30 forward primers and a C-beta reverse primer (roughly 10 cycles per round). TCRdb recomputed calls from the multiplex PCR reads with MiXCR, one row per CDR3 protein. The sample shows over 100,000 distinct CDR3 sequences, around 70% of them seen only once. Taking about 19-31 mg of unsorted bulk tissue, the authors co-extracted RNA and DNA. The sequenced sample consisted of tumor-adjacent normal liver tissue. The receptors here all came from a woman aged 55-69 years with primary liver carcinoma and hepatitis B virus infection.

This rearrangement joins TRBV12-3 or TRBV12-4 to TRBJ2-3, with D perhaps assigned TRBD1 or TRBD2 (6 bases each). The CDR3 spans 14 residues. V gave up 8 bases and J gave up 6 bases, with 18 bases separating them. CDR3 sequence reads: CASSLGGTADTQYF. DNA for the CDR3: TGTGCCAGCTCCCTAGGGGGGACGGCTGATACGCAGTATTTT.

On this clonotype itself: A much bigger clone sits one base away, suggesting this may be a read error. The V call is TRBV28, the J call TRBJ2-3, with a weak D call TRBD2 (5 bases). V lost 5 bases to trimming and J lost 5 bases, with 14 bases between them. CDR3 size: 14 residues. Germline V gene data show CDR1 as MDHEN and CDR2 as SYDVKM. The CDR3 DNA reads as TGTGCCAGCAGTACTCTTCGGACTTTAGATACGCAGTATTTT. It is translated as CASSTLRTLDTQYF.

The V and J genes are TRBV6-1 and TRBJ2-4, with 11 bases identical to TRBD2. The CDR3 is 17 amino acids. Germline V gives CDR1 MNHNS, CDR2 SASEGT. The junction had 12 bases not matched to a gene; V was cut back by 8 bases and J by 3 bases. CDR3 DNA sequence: TGTGCCAGCCAAGAATGGACTAGCGGGCTACTCAAAAACATTCAGTACTTC. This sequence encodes CASQEWTSGLLKNIQYF.

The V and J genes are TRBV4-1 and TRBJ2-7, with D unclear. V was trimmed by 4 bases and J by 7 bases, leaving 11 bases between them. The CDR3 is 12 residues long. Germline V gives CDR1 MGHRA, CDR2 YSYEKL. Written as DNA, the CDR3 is TGCGCCAGCAGCCGGGATTTCGGGGAGCAGTACTTC. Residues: CASSRDFGEQYF.

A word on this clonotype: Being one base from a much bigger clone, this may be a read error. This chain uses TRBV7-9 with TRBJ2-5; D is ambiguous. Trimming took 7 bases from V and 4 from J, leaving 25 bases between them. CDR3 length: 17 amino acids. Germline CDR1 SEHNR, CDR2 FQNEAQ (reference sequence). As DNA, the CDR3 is TGTGCCAGCAACCCTAGTACGTACTCCAGACGAGGAGAGACCCAGTACTTC. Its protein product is CASNPSTYSRRGETQYF.

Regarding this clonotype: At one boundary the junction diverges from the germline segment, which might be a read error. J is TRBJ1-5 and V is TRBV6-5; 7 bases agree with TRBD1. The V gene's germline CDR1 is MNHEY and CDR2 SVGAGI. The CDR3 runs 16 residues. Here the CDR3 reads CASNLRGPRGYQPQHF. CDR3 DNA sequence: TGTGCCAGCAACCTCCGGGGACCCAGGGGGTATCAGCCCCAACATTTT.

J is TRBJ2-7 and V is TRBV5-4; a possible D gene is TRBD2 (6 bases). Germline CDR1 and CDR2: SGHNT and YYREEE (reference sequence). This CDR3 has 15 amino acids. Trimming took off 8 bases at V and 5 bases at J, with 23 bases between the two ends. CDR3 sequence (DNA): TGTGCCAGTAGCCCCTGGGGTGCGGGATTAAACGAGCAGTACTTC. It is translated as CASSPWGAGLNEQYF.

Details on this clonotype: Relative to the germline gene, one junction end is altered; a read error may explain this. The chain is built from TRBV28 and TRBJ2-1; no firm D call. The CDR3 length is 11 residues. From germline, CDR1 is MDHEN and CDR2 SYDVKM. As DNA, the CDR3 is TGTGCCAGCAGTTTGCCCCATGAGAAGTTATTC. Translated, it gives CASSLPHEKLF.

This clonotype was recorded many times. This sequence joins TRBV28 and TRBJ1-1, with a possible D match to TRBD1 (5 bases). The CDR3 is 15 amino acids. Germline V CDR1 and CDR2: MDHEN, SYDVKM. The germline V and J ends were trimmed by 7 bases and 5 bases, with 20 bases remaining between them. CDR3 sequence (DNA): TGTGCCAGCACCGGCACTGGGACGTTTCGGACTGAAGCTTTCTTT. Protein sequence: CASTGTGTFRTEAFF.

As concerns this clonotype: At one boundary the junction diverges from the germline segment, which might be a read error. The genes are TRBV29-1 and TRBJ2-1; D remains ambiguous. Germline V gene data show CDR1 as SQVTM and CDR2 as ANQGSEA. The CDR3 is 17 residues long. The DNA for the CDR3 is TGCAGCGTTGATGGGGTCGGCGAGGAGAGCTCCTACAATGAGCGGTTCTTC. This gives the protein CSVDGVGEESSYNERFF.